This is a list of T cell receptor beta chains from one sample in a study of identical twins. MiXCR, applied by TCRdb to the 5' RACE reads, yields one record per CDR3 protein. Of a few hundred thousand distinct CDR3 sequences detected, 15% appear once; the ten largest clones hold around 0.4%. These sequences were also reported in another study, on yellow fever vaccine responses in identical twins.

The sequencing sample was made of CD4+ T cells sorted from blood. These receptors originate from a woman aged 18-35 years in good health. CDR3s include the opening cysteine and the closing phenylalanine or tryptophan. D genes are given only for firm matches. Rows give clone size only sometimes, using once, few, many, or a class for an expanded clone.

abundance	j_gene	v_gene	d_gene	CDR3nt	CDR3aa
-	TRBJ1-4	TRBV27	TRBD1	TGTGCCAGCAGTGGACAGACAGGGGTAGGGGAAAAACTGTTTTTT	CASSGQTGVGEKLFF
few	TRBJ2-7	TRBV5-1	TRBD2	TGCGCCAGCAGCTTGGATGGGACTAGCTATAACGAGCAGTACTTC	CASSLDGTSYNEQYF
many	TRBJ2-2	TRBV5-1	TRBD1	TGCGCCAGCAGCCCGGGACAGGACACCGGGGAGCTGTTTTTT	CASSPGQDTGELFF
-	TRBJ2-6	TRBV18	TRBD1	TGTGCCAGCTCACGCGGACAGGCGCGCTCTGGGGCCAACGTCCTGACTTTC	CASSRGQARSGANVLTF
-	TRBJ2-5	TRBV25-1	-	TGTGCCAGCAGTGTCGAGGGGGGATGGGGACAAGAGACCCAGTACTTC	CASSVEGGWGQETQYF
-	TRBJ2-6	TRBV6-1	-	TGTGCCAGCAGTGAACCCAACGTCCTGACTTTC	CASSEPNVLTF
-	TRBJ2-1	TRBV5-1	-	TGCGCCAGCAGCTTGGACAGCCTCAACAATGAGCAGTTCTTC	CASSLDSLNNEQFF
-	TRBJ2-1	TRBV12-3/TRBV12-4	TRBD2	TGTGCCAGCAGTAAACTAGCGGGGGGCGGAACCAATGAGCAGTTCTTC	CASSKLAGGGTNEQFF
few	TRBJ2-3	TRBV12-3/TRBV12-4	-	TGTGCCAGCAGTTTATACTCTCTAGGGATTGATACGCAGTATTTT	CASSLYSLGIDTQYF
-	TRBJ2-7	TRBV28	TRBD1	TGTGCCAGCAGATACAACAGGGGAATAATCTACGAGCAGTACTTC	CASRYNRGIIYEQYF
-	TRBJ2-4	TRBV11-2	TRBD2	TGTGCCAGCAGCCCCCGACTAGCGGGTCCCCAGTACTTC	CASSPRLAGPQYF
-	TRBJ1-2	TRBV6-5	-	TGTGCCAGCAGTTGGTCGGCTCTGAACCATGGCTACACCTTC	CASSWSALNHGYTF
few	TRBJ1-1	TRBV6-5	TRBD1	TGTGCCAGCAGTTATTCACTTACAGGGGGCACTGAAGCTTTCTTT	CASSYSLTGGTEAFF
-	TRBJ2-3	TRBV20-1	-	TGCAGTGCCACGGACGGATACACAGATACGCAGTATTTT	CSATDGYTDTQYF
-	TRBJ2-5	TRBV7-2	TRBD1	TGTGCCAGCAGCCTCTCCGCAAGCGGGACAGGGGTGACCCAGTACTTC	CASSLSASGTGVTQYF
many	TRBJ1-1	TRBV6-1	-	TGTGCCAGCAGTTGGAACACTGAAGCTTTCTTT	CASSWNTEAFF
-	TRBJ2-5	TRBV6-5	-	TGTGCCAGCAGTTACGCGGATTTGCAAGAGACCCAGTACTTC	CASSYADLQETQYF
-	TRBJ2-3	TRBV10-3	-	TGTGCCATCAGTGCCCAGGGATCTAGCACAGATACGCAGTATTTT	CAISAQGSSTDTQYF